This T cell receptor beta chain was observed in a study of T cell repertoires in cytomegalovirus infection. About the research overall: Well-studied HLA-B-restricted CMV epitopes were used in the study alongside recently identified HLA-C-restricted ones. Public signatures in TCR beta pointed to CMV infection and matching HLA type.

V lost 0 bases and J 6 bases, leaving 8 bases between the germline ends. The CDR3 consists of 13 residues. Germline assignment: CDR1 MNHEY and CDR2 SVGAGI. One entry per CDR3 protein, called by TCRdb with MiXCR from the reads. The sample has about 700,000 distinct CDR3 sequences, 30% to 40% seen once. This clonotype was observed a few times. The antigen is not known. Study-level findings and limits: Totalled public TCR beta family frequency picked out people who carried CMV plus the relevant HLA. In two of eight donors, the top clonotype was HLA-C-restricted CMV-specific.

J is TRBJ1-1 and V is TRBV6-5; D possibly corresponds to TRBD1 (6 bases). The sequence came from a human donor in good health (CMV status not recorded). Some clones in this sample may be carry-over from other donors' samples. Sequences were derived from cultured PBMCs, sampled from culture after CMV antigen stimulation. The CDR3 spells CASSYSGAAEAFF. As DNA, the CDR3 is TGTGCCAGCAGTTACTCGGGGGCGGCTGAAGCTTTCTTT.